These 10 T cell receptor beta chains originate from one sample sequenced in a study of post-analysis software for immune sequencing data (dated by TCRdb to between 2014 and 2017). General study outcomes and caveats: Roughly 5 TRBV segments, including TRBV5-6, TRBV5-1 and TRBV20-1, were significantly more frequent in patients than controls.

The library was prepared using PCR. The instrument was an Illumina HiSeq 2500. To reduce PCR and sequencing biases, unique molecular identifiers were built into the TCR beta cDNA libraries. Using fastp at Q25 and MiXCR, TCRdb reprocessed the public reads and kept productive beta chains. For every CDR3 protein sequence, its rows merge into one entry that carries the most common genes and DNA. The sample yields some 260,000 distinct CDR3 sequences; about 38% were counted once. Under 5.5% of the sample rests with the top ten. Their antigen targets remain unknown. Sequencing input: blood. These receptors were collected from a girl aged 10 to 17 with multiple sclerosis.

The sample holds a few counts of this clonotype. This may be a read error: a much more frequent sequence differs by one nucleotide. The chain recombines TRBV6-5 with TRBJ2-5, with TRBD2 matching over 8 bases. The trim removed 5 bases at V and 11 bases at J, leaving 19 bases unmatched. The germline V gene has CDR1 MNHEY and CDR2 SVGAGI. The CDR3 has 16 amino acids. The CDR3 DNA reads TGTGCCAGCAGTCCAGAGACTAGCGCGGTAAACAATGAGCAGTACTTC. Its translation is CASSPETSAVNNEQYF.

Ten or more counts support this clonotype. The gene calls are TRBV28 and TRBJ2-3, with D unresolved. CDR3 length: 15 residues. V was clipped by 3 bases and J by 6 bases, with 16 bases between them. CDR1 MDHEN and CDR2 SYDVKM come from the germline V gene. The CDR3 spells CASSFSSGVSDTQYF. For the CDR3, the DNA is TGTGCCAGCAGTTTTTCGTCTGGGGTTTCGGATACGCAGTATTTT.

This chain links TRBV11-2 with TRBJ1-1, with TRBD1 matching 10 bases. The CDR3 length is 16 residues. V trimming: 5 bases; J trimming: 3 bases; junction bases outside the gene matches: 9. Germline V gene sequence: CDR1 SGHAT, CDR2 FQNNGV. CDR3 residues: CASSPLDRGQDTEAFF. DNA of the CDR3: TGTGCCAGCAGCCCCCTCGACAGGGGGCAGGACACTGAAGCTTTCTTT. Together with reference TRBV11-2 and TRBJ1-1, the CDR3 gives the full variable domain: EAGVAQSPRYKIIEKRQSVAFWCNPISGHATLYWYQQILGQGPKLLIQFQNNGVVDDSQLPKDRFSAERLKGVDSTLKIQPAKLEDSAVYLCASSPLDRGQDTEAFFGQGTRLTVV.

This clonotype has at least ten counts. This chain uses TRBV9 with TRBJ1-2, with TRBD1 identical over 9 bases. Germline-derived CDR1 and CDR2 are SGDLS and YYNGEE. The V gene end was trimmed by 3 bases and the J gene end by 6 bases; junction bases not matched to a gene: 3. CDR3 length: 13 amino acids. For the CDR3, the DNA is TGTGCCAGCAGCGCACAGGGGGCCCATGGCTACACCTTC. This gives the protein CASSAQGAHGYTF.

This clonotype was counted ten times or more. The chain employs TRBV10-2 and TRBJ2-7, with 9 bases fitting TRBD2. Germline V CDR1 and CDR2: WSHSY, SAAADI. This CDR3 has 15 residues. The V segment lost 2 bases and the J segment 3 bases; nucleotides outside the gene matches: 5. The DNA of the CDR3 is TGCGCCAGCAGTGAGGCCGGGACTAGCCGCTACGAGCAGTACTTC. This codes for CASSEAGTSRYEQYF.

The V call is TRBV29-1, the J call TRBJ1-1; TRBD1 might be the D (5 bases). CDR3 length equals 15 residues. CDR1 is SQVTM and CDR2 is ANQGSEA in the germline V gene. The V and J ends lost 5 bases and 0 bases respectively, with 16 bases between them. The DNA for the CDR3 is TGCAGCGTTACGGGGACCCGCTTCATGAACACTGAAGCTTTCTTT. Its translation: CSVTGTRFMNTEAFF.

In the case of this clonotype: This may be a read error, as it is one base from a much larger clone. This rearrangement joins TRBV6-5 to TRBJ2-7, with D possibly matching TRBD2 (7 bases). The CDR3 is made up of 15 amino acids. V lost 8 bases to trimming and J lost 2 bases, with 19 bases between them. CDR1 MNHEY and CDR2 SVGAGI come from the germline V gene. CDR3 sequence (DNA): TGTGCCAGCCCGCGGGGGCTAGCGAGGCCCTACGAGCAGTACTTC. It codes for CASPRGLARPYEQYF.

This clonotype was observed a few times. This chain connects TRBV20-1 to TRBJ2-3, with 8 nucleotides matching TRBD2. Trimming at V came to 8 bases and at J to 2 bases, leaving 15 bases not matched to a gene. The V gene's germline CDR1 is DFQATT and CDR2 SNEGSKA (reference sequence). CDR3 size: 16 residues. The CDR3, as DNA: TGCAGTATTGGTGCGGCACTAGCGGATACCACAGATACGCAGTATTTT. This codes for CSIGAALADTTDTQYF.

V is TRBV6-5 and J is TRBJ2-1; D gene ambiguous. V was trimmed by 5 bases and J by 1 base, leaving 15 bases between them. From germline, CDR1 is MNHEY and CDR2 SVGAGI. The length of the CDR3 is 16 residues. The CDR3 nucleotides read TGTGCCAGCAGTCGACCTTTTGGGCCGTCCTACAATGAGCAGTTCTTC. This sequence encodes CASSRPFGPSYNEQFF.

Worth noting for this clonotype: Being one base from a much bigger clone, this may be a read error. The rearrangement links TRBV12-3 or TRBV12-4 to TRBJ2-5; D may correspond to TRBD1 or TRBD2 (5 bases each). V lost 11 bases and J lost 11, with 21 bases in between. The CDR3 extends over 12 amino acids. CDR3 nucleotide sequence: TGTGCCGGGAACAACGGGGCCGGGGAGCAGTACTTC. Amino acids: CAGNNGAGEQYF.